The 26 T cell receptor beta chains below all came from one sample that was sequenced in a study of blood T cell repertoires in COVID-19. Profiled with immunoSEQ multiplex PCR; TCRdb holds only in-frame clones, not every one. The data show about 120,000 clones, nearly 90% seen once. Source material: peripheral blood. The receptor set was obtained from a human donor in a cohort sampled during active COVID-19.

The chain combines TRBV4-1 with TRBJ2-3; D perhaps matches TRBD2 (5 bases). CDR1 is MGHRA and CDR2 is YSYEKL in the germline V gene. The V gene lost 3 bases and the J gene lost 3 bases, with 10 bases spanning the gap. The CDR3 spans 14 residues. CDR3 sequence: CASSQASGTDTQYF. The CDR3 DNA reads as TGCGCCAGCAGCCAGGCTTCGGGAACAGATACGCAGTATTTT.

This clone was seen only once. The chain recombines TRBV7-9 with TRBJ2-1, with 8 bases fitting TRBD1. This CDR3 spans 17 amino acids. Trimming cost V 1 base and J 5 bases; bases outside gene matches: 10. CDR1 and CDR2 from the germline V gene are SEHNR and FQNEAQ (reference sequence). CDR3 bases: TGTGCCAGCAGCTTAGGTGGGCGGACAGGGCTGAACAATGAGCAGTTCTTC. It translates to CASSLGGRTGLNNEQFF.

The chain joins TRBV7-2 to TRBJ2-1; TRBD2 aligns across 8 bases. CDR1 and CDR2 from the germline V gene are SGHTA and FQGNSA. With V trimmed by 11 bases and J by 0 bases, 15 bases remained unmatched. This CDR3 is built from 17 residues. DNA of the CDR3: TGTGCCTGTCTGCCCGGCGGGAGGCCTAGCTCCTACAATGAGCAGTTCTTC. This translates into CACLPGGRPSSYNEQFF.

This chain uses TRBV9 with TRBJ2-5, with 7 nucleotides matching TRBD1. J was trimmed by 5 bases and V by 4 bases; bases with no gene match: 8. The CDR3 is 14 amino acids. Per the germline V gene, CDR1 is SGDLS and CDR2 is YYNGEE. The CDR3, as DNA: TGTGCCAGCAGCAGGGGGCGATCTGGGGAGACCCAGTACTTC. It encodes CASSRGRSGETQYF.

The table lists this clone with a few counts. The genes are TRBV6-2 or TRBV6-3 and TRBJ1-6; no clear D. Per germline, CDR1 MNHEY and CDR2 SVGEGT. The V and J ends lost 2 bases and 8 bases respectively, with 4 bases between them. The CDR3 is made up of 12 amino acids. Written as DNA, the CDR3 is TGTGCCAGCAGTTACAGAGATTCACCCCTCCACTTT. Its translation is CASSYRDSPLHF.

The V and J genes are TRBV28 and TRBJ2-3; possible D gene TRBD1, 6 bases. This CDR3 has 16 residues. The germline V and J ends were trimmed by 1 base and 0 bases, with 11 bases remaining between them. Germline values: CDR1 MDHEN, CDR2 SYDVKM. CDR3 amino acids: CASSLSGASSTDTQYF. Written as DNA, the CDR3 is TGTGCCAGCAGTTTATCAGGGGCGTCTAGCACAGATACGCAGTATTTT.

In DNA form, the CDR3 reads TGTGCCAGCAGTGACCAGGCGACAGGGGCCAATGAGCAGTTCTTC. This translates into CASSDQATGANEQFF. The rearrangement links TRBV6-4 to TRBJ2-1; 8 bases are shared with TRBD1. Trimming removed 2 bases from V and 6 bases from J; junction bases left unmatched: 6. The CDR3 runs to 15 residues. The V gene's germline CDR1 is MRHNA and CDR2 SNTAGT.

CDR3 DNA sequence: TGTGCCAGCAGCTTGGTAGGAAGGGAGGACACTGAAGCTTTCTTT. Its protein is CASSLVGREDTEAFF. The chain couples TRBV5-8 to TRBJ1-1; D call uncertain. CDR3 length equals 15 residues. Trimming removed 0 bases from V and 3 bases from J, with 12 bases in between. CDR1 and CDR2 from the germline V gene are SGHTS and YDEGEE.

The rearrangement joins TRBV18 to TRBJ2-3; a weak D match, TRBD2 (6 bases). Trimming left V 3 bases short and J 5 bases short, with 15 bases between. Germline V gene sequence: CDR1 KGHSH, CDR2 LQKENI. The CDR3 is 15 amino acids. The CDR3 DNA reads TGTGCCAGCTCACCCTCGACGGGAGCAAGAGATACGCAGTATTTT. Encoded protein: CASSPSTGARDTQYF.

This chain uses TRBV2 with TRBJ2-1; TRBD2 agrees at 10 bases. Germline trimming cut 2 bases from V and 0 bases from J; bases unmatched to any gene: 4. The CDR3 spans 17 residues. CDR1 and CDR2 (germline): SNHLY, FYNNEI. The CDR3 sequence is CASSERPSGSSYNEQFF. DNA of the CDR3: TGTGCCAGCAGTGAACGTCCTAGCGGGAGCTCCTACAATGAGCAGTTCTTC.

The chain uses TRBV5-1 and TRBJ2-2, with 9 nucleotides matching TRBD2. J gave up 6 bases and V 3 bases, and 6 bases lay outside the gene matches. The CDR3 spans 15 residues. The germline V gene has CDR1 SGHRS and CDR2 YFSETQ. CDR3 sequence (DNA): TGCGCCAGCAGCTATGTAGCGGGGGCAGCCGGGGAGCTGTTTTTT. This codes for CASSYVAGAAGELFF. Full variable domain (missing parts from reference TRBV5-1 and TRBJ2-2): KAGVTQTPRYLIKTRGQQVTLSCSPISGHRSVSWYQQTPGQGLQFLFEYFSETQRNKGNFPGRFSGRQFSNSRSEMNVSTLELGDSALYLCASSYVAGAAGELFFGEGSRLTVL.

V gene TRBV29-1 combines with J gene TRBJ1-1; 8 nucleotides match TRBD1. CDR1 is SQVTM and CDR2 is ANQGSEA in the germline V gene. V trimming: 3 bases; J trimming: 1 base; junction bases outside the gene matches: 4. This CDR3 has 14 residues. CDR3 DNA: TGCAGCGTTGAGCCACAGGGGGAGAACACTGAAGCTTTCTTT. Its translation is CSVEPQGENTEAFF.

The chain is built from TRBV3-1 (or the pseudogene TRBV3-2) and TRBJ1-1, with 10 bases fitting TRBD1. Germline loops: CDR1 LGHDT, CDR2 YNNKEL (reference sequence). Trimming cost V 5 bases and J 0 bases; bases outside gene matches: 6. The length of the CDR3 is 16 residues. The CDR3 loop reads CASSSGTGVMNTEAFF. CDR3 DNA: TGTGCCAGCAGCTCCGGGACAGGGGTGATGAACACTGAAGCTTTCTTT.

With respect to this clone: This specimen includes other DNA sequences encoding the same CDR3. The CDR3 region is CASSPDSNYGYTF. The DNA for the CDR3 is TGTGCCAGCTCACCAGACAGCAACTATGGCTACACCTTC. V gene TRBV18 combines with J gene TRBJ1-2, with D possibly being TRBD1 (5 bases). The CDR3 spans 13 residues. The germline V gene encodes CDR1 KGHSH and CDR2 LQKENI. V was shortened by 2 bases and J by 2 bases, with 6 bases between the two germline ends.

CDR3: CASRGDSSQPQHF. DNA for the CDR3: TGTGCCAGCAGAGGGGACAGTAGTCAGCCCCAGCATTTT. V gene TRBV12-3 or TRBV12-4 combines with J gene TRBJ1-5; 7 bases align to TRBD1. V lost 6 bases and J lost 6; bases outside the gene matches: 5. CDR3 length: 13 amino acids.

This clone is a singleton in its sample. This chain connects TRBV7-3 to TRBJ2-7, with TRBD1 as a possible D gene (6 bases). The V gene's germline CDR1 is SGHTA and CDR2 FQGTGA. Trimming cost V 5 bases and J 4 bases, with 18 bases left between them. The CDR3 extends over 15 amino acids. CDR3 protein: CASSGAQGIRYEQYF. CDR3 DNA sequence: TGTGCCAGCAGCGGTGCACAGGGTATTCGTTACGAGCAGTACTTC.

This chain links TRBV30 with TRBJ1-2; possible D gene TRBD1, 5 bases. Trimming shortened V by 0 bases and J by 2 bases, and 10 bases separated the two germline ends. The CDR3 runs to 14 residues. Germline values: CDR1 GTSNPN, CDR2 SVGIG (reference sequence). The CDR3: CAWSVGSGNYGYTF. CDR3 sequence (DNA): TGTGCCTGGAGTGTAGGGTCAGGGAACTATGGCTACACCTTC.

The CDR3 reads CAISESPGPVGPNTEAFF. The CDR3 bases are TGTGCCATCAGTGAGTCTCCAGGGCCTGTGGGCCCGAACACTGAAGCTTTCTTT. The chain recombines TRBV10-3 with TRBJ1-1, with D perhaps matching TRBD1 (5 bases). Between the trimmed V and J ends, which lost 0 bases and 1 base, there was a span of 18 bases. The CDR3 covers 18 residues. The V gene's germline CDR1 is ENHRY and CDR2 SYGVKD.

V usage is TRBV28 and J usage is TRBJ1-2, with 7 positions matching TRBD1. V lost 5 bases to trimming and J lost 4 bases; unmatched junction nucleotides: 7. The CDR3 extends over 14 amino acids. Germline CDR1 reads MDHEN; CDR2 reads SYDVKM. The chain's CDR3 is CASSAGQAGYGYTF. CDR3 coding DNA: TGTGCCAGCAGTGCTGGACAGGCCGGCTATGGCTACACCTTC.

A few counts support this clone. The rearrangement joins TRBV18 to TRBJ1-2; 9 positions agree with TRBD1. Germline CDR1 KGHSH, CDR2 LQKENI. The CDR3 spans 13 residues. The trim removed 4 bases at V and 6 bases at J, leaving 3 bases unmatched. CDR3 coding DNA: TGTGCCAGCTCACTAGGGACAGGGCATGGCTACACCTTC. This translates into CASSLGTGHGYTF.

This clone has only one observation. The chain employs TRBV7-8 and TRBJ1-5; D call uncertain. Germline CDR1 SGHVS, CDR2 FQNEAQ. The V gene lost 5 bases and the J gene lost 0 bases, with 11 bases spanning the gap. This CDR3 spans 15 amino acids. The CDR3 here is CASSPHGDSNQPQHF. The CDR3, as DNA: TGTGCCAGCAGCCCCCACGGGGATAGCAATCAGCCCCAGCATTTT.

J is TRBJ2-2 and V is TRBV6-5, with 7 nucleotides matching TRBD1. With 4 bases clipped from V and 4 bases from J, the junction kept 3 bases outside the gene matches. The CDR3 contains 14 residues. The germline gives CDR1 MNHEY, CDR2 SVGAGI. CDR3 region: CASSSDRTTGELFF. The CDR3 DNA is TGTGCCAGCAGTTCGGACAGGACCACCGGGGAGCTGTTTTTT.

The chain uses TRBV27 and TRBJ1-2, with 8 nucleotides matching TRBD1. CDR1 MNHEY and CDR2 SMNVEV come from the germline V gene (reference sequence). The CDR3 contains 12 residues. The V and J ends lost 3 bases and 7 bases, in that order; junction bases with no gene match: 1. DNA for the CDR3: TGTGCCAGCAGTTTCACAGGGGGTGGCTACACCTTC. This encodes CASSFTGGGYTF.

The genes are TRBV7-2 and TRBJ1-6; D may be TRBD1 (5 bases). CDR3 length: 13 amino acids. V was pared by 8 bases and J by 13 bases, with 18 bases between. The germline CDR1 and CDR2 sequences are SGHTA and FQGNSA. The CDR3 loop reads CASSPVVGAPLHF. The CDR3 nucleotides read TGTGCCAGCTCGCCTGTCGTAGGGGCCCCCCTCCACTTT.

The genes are TRBV9 and TRBJ1-2; D possibly corresponds to TRBD1 (6 bases). The length of the CDR3 is 16 residues. V lost 3 bases to trimming and J lost 3 bases, with 18 bases between them. Germline assignment: CDR1 SGDLS and CDR2 YYNGEE. The CDR3 loop is CASSGRGQGNDYGYTF. The CDR3 DNA sequence: TGTGCCAGCAGCGGGCGGGGGCAGGGGAACGACTATGGCTACACCTTC.

This clone turned up a few times. The CDR3, as DNA: TGTGCCAGCAGAAGGGGATATGGAAACACCATATATTTT. It is translated as CASRRGYGNTIYF. The chain carries TRBV12-3 or TRBV12-4 and TRBJ1-3, with D perhaps TRBD1 (5 bases). The CDR3 contains 13 residues. V was trimmed by 6 bases and J by 3 bases, leaving 9 bases between them.